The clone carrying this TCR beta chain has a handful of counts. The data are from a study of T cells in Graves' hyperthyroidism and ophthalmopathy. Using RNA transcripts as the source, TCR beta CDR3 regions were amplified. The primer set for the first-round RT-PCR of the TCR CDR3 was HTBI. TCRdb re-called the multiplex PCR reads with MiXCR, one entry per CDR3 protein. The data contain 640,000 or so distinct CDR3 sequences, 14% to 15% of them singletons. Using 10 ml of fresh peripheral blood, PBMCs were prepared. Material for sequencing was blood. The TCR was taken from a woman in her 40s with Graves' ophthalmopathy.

CDR3 coding DNA: TGTGCCAGCAGCCAAGGACAGGAGCCCCGGCCCCAGCATTTT. Amino acid sequence: CASSQGQEPRPQHF. The chain is built from TRBV3-1 and TRBJ1-5; TRBD1 might be the D (6 bases). Trimming took 1 base from V and 9 from J, leaving 13 bases between them. In germline, CDR1 is LGHDT, CDR2 YNNKEL (reference sequence). This CDR3 is built from 14 residues.